The 15 T cell receptor beta chains below were found in one sample sequenced in a study of blood T cell repertoires in COVID-19. Clones were read by immunoSEQ multiplex PCR, and TCRdb kept only the in-frame ones, dropping some. Of 130,000 or so clones in the sample, 85% to 90% are singletons; the top ten hold under 35%. Sequences were obtained from peripheral blood. Receptors originate from a man aged 70-80 years with active or convalescent COVID-19.

The chain links TRBV7-9 to TRBJ2-7; 10 bases are a match to TRBD2. CDR3 length: 14 residues. Germline V gene data show CDR1 as SEHNR and CDR2 as FQNEAQ (reference sequence). V lost 5 bases, J lost 7 bases, and 8 bases stayed unmatched. The CDR3 coding sequence is TGTGCCAGCAGCCCTAGCGGGAGTTCCAGGGAGCAGTACTTC. It codes for CASSPSGSSREQYF.

The chain carries TRBV3-1 (or the pseudogene TRBV3-2) and TRBJ1-2, with D possibly being TRBD1 (5 bases). Germline CDR1 and CDR2: LGHDT and YNNKEL (reference sequence). This CDR3 has 12 residues. V lost 8 bases and J 4 bases, leaving 11 bases between the germline ends. This CDR3 is CASWQGSYGYTF. CDR3 coding DNA: TGTGCCAGCTGGCAGGGCAGCTATGGCTACACCTTC.

The chain has TRBV7-3 and TRBJ2-1; TRBD1 aligns across 7 bases. CDR3 length equals 13 residues. Looked up from germline, CDR1 is SGHTA and CDR2 is FQGTGA. V shed 4 bases, J shed 8 bases, and the junction held 5 bases outside the gene matches. The CDR3 DNA follows: TGTGCCAGCAGCTACAGGGGTACGGATGAGCAGTTCTTC. Residues: CASSYRGTDEQFF.

The V call is TRBV7-2, the J call TRBJ1-5; tentatively, D is TRBD1 (5 bases). Germline CDR1 is SGHTA and CDR2 is FQGNSA. This CDR3 contains 18 residues. V lost 0 bases and J 0 bases, leaving 15 bases between the germline ends. The CDR3 DNA reads as TGTGCCAGCAGCTTAGCAAAAACCAGGGCACGTAGCAATCAGCCCCAGCATTTT. Its translation is CASSLAKTRARSNQPQHF.

The rearrangement uses TRBV27 and TRBJ2-3, with 13 nucleotides matching TRBD2. The V segment lost 9 bases and the J segment 1 base; nucleotides outside the gene matches: 4. Germline V CDR1 and CDR2: MNHEY, SMNVEV (reference sequence). This CDR3 has 15 residues. The CDR3 DNA follows: TGTGCCAGTTCGGGACTAGCGGGACGCACAGATACGCAGTATTTT. This gives the protein CASSGLAGRTDTQYF.

This clone occurred once. The rearrangement links TRBV5-1 to TRBJ2-7; 11 bases match TRBD2. The V segment lost 4 bases and the J segment 0 bases; nucleotides outside the gene matches: 3. Per the germline V gene, CDR1 is SGHRS and CDR2 is YFSETQ. The CDR3 contains 15 residues. The CDR3 region is CASSGTSGLSYEQYF. The CDR3 DNA reads TGCGCCAGCAGCGGGACTAGCGGACTCTCCTACGAGCAGTACTTC.

The CDR3 loop is CASSRSVDSYEQYF. CDR3 coding DNA: TGTGCCAGCAGCCGTAGCGTCGACTCCTACGAGCAGTACTTC. The chain joins TRBV7-8 to TRBJ2-7; TRBD2 might be the D (5 bases). The length of the CDR3 is 14 residues. The ends were cut back, 5 bases at V and 0 bases at J, with 11 bases in the middle. Germline CDR1 and CDR2: SGHVS and FQNEAQ.

The chain uses TRBV6-6 and TRBJ2-3; D remains unclear. The V and J ends lost 5 bases and 1 base respectively, with 13 bases between them. The CDR3 totals 15 residues. The germline CDR1 and CDR2 sequences are MNHNY and SVGAGI (reference sequence). CDR3 loop: CASSQSGDRTDTQYF. The DNA for the CDR3 is TGTGCCAGCAGTCAATCAGGAGATCGCACAGATACGCAGTATTTT.

CDR3 sequence: CASSGAGTSRIAKNIQYF. In DNA, the CDR3 is TGTGCCAGCAGTGGAGCCGGGACTAGCAGAATAGCCAAAAACATTCAGTACTTC. The chain couples TRBV6-1 to TRBJ2-4; 9 nucleotides agree with TRBD2. CDR3 length: 18 amino acids. V was pared by 4 bases and J by 0 bases, with 10 bases of the junction left unmatched. Per germline, CDR1 MNHNS and CDR2 SASEGT.

V and J are TRBV10-3 and TRBJ1-2; D is perhaps TRBD1 (5 bases). Deletions cut 7 bases from V and 0 bases from J, with 15 bases between. Germline V lookup: CDR1 ENHRY, CDR2 SYGVKD. The CDR3 loop spans 15 amino acids. CDR3 protein: CAITPGLPANYGYTF. The CDR3 nucleotides are TGTGCCATCACCCCGGGACTTCCCGCTAACTATGGCTACACCTTC.

V gene TRBV27 combines with J gene TRBJ1-4, with D maybe TRBD1 (5 bases). V was pared by 5 bases and J by 15 bases, with 19 bases between. Germline V gene data show CDR1 as MNHEY and CDR2 as SMNVEV (reference sequence). The CDR3 spans 13 residues. The CDR3 bases are TGTGCCAGCAGTGATTTTGGGGGGGGAAGGTTGTTTTTT. Translated, it gives CASSDFGGGRLFF.

There are a few counts of this clone. This chain links TRBV7-6 with TRBJ2-2; TRBD2 is a possible D gene (5 bases). CDR3 size: 15 residues. Trimming took off 6 bases at V and 1 base at J, with 12 bases between the two ends. From germline, CDR1 is SGHVS and CDR2 FNYEAQ. The DNA for the CDR3 is TGTGCCAGCAGTTTACGGGGTGGGAACACCGGGGAGCTGTTTTTT. Amino acid sequence: CASSLRGGNTGELFF.

The chain links TRBV18 to TRBJ2-3; 14 positions agree with TRBD2. V lost 4 bases to trimming and J lost 3 bases; unmatched junction nucleotides: 12. The CDR3 has 19 amino acids. CDR1 and CDR2 (germline): KGHSH, LQKENI. The CDR3 loop reads CASSHQNSGTSGRTDTQYF. Written as DNA, the CDR3 is TGTGCCAGCTCACATCAAAATTCCGGGACTAGCGGGAGAACAGATACGCAGTATTTT.

The rearrangement links TRBV6-1 to TRBJ1-1, with D tentatively TRBD1 (5 bases). This CDR3 has 16 amino acids. The V gene's germline CDR1 is MNHNS and CDR2 SASEGT. Between the trimmed V and J ends, which lost 1 base and 2 bases, there was a span of 14 bases. Here the CDR3 DNA reads TGTGCCAGCAGTGAAGGGGCAGGGAGGGGAAACACTGAAGCTTTCTTT. It translates to CASSEGAGRGNTEAFF.

J is TRBJ1-5 and V is TRBV7-6, with TRBD1 identical over 7 bases. The germline gives CDR1 SGHVS, CDR2 FNYEAQ. CDR3 size: 15 residues. V dropped 3 bases and J dropped 2; count of bases not matched to a gene: 4. This CDR3 reads CASSFSDRGNQPQHF. The CDR3 region has the DNA TGTGCCAGCAGCTTTTCCGACAGGGGCAATCAGCCCCAGCATTTT.